The following is a T cell receptor beta chain sequence with its context. Its antigen is still unknown. This sample is drawn from a study of T cell responses to AZD1222 COVID-19 vaccine. Produced via immunoSEQ multiplex PCR; TCRdb's table is partial and in-frame only. The data hold some 100,000 clones, with 80% to 95% observed a single time. Germline assignment: CDR1 SGHVS and CDR2 FQNEAQ. The CDR3 covers 14 residues. The trim removed 3 bases at V and 6 bases at J, leaving 5 bases unmatched. Study findings and constraints: None of the repertoires were sampled until the peak T cell response had passed. Clonal diversity was possibly underestimated, and the donors were mostly white British, with more females. Nearly half of spike-specific TCRs reportedly go after variant regions that carry no mutations.

This TCR was recovered from an adult who received the AZD1222 COVID-19 vaccine. This chain connects TRBV7-8 to TRBJ1-5; 7 bases are a match to TRBD1. Sample: peripheral blood, taken 28 days after the second AZD1222 dose. CDR3 sequence: CASSFDRVGQPQHF. In DNA form, the CDR3 reads TGTGCCAGCAGCTTCGACAGGGTAGGTCAGCCCCAGCATTTT.